This T cell receptor beta chain comes out of a study of T cell responses to AZD1222 COVID-19 vaccine. The germline V gene has CDR1 MDHEN and CDR2 SYDVKM. The CDR3 is 13 residues long. V was pared by 7 bases and J by 3 bases, with 12 bases between. Some clones are missing from TCRdb's copy, which holds only in-frame ones; the method was immunoSEQ multiplex PCR. The sample has under 150,000 clones; around 90% are singletons. This sample comprised peripheral blood, obtained on day 0 of AZD1222 vaccination. The chain uses TRBV28 and TRBJ1-1; D is undetermined. This TCR was recovered from an adult in good health. The CDR3 bases are TGTGCCAGCATGAAAGTTGGGGACACTGAAGCTTTCTTT. Translation gives CASMKVGDTEAFF.